This T cell receptor (beta chain) was found in a study of blood T cell repertoires in COVID-19. Trimming cost V 1 base and J 1 base, with 5 bases left between them. From germline, CDR1 is SGHTA and CDR2 FQGNSA. The CDR3 is made up of 14 amino acids. Assay: immunoSEQ multiplex PCR; the TCRdb copy retains only in-frame clones and omits some. Here the sample spans some 60,000 clones, around four fifths being singletons. This clone was counted between two and nine times. The TCR was taken from a woman aged 80 or over with acute or convalescent COVID-19. The specimen sequenced was peripheral blood. The V and J genes are TRBV7-2 and TRBJ1-5; no clear D gene. CDR3 sequence: CASSLVGSNQPQHF. The DNA for the CDR3 is TGTGCCAGCAGCTTAGTTGGCAGCAATCAGCCCCAGCATTTT.